Shown below are 14 T cell receptor beta chains from a single sample sequenced in a study of T cells in localized non-small cell lung cancer. Produced via immunoSEQ multiplex PCR; TCRdb's table is partial and in-frame only. The table lists about 77,000 clones, more than 75% of them singletons. The sample was peripheral blood, taken before any cancer treatment. The receptors come from a woman aged 40-69 years with stage I squamous cell lung carcinoma.

V is TRBV19 and J is TRBJ2-3, with D maybe TRBD1 (6 bases). The germline CDR1 and CDR2 sequences are LNHDA and SQIVND (reference sequence). The CDR3 loop spans 15 amino acids. V was clipped by 7 bases and J by 2 bases, with 16 bases between them. Here the CDR3 DNA reads TGTGCCAGTATGCCCTTCCCAGGGGTCACAGATACGCAGTATTTT. Translated: CASMPFPGVTDTQYF.

The V gene is TRBV7-2, the J gene TRBJ2-2; D gene uncertain. This CDR3 spans 14 amino acids. Deletions cut 2 bases from V and 6 bases from J, with 10 bases between. CDR1 is SGHTA and CDR2 is FQGNSA in the germline V gene. DNA of the CDR3: TGTGCCAGCAGCTTATTAAACCTGGCCGGGGAGCTGTTTTTT. It is translated as CASSLLNLAGELFF.

This chain links TRBV5-5 with TRBJ1-1; weak D call: TRBD1 (6 bases). CDR1 and CDR2 from the germline V gene are SGHKS and YYEKEE (reference sequence). The CDR3 covers 13 residues. V was trimmed by 4 bases and J by 1 base, leaving 8 bases between them. The CDR3 bases are TGTGCCAGCAGCCGACAGGCGAACACTGAAGCTTTCTTT. The encoded protein is CASSRQANTEAFF. Variable domain in full (rest from reference TRBV5-5 and TRBJ1-1): DAGVTQSPTHLIKTRGQQVTLRCSPISGHKSVSWYQQVLGQGPQFIFQYYEKEERGRGNFPDRFSARQFPNYSSELNVNALLLGDSALYLCASSRQANTEAFFGQGTRLTVV.

The chain employs TRBV11-2 and TRBJ1-2; D is possibly TRBD1 (6 bases). From germline, CDR1 is SGHAT and CDR2 FQNNGV. This CDR3 has 14 amino acids. Trimming removed 5 bases from V and 6 bases from J, with 16 bases in between. The CDR3 nucleotides read TGTGCCAGCAGCCCCAGGACAGCCCCGCATGGCTACACCTTC. Protein: CASSPRTAPHGYTF.

The rearrangement links TRBV19 to TRBJ1-3; D ambiguous. Germline V gives CDR1 LNHDA, CDR2 SQIVND (reference sequence). Trimming shortened V by 4 bases and J by 5 bases, and 6 bases separated the two germline ends. There are 12 residues in the CDR3. The CDR3 nucleotides read TGTGCCAGTAGTACGAGTCGAAACACCATATATTTT. Translated: CASSTSRNTIYF.

On this clone: The same CDR3 arises from other DNA sequences in this sample as well. V gene TRBV5-1 combines with J gene TRBJ1-1; no clear D gene. The length of the CDR3 is 14 residues. V was trimmed by 0 bases and J by 0 bases, leaving 6 bases between them. The germline gives CDR1 SGHRS, CDR2 YFSETQ. DNA of the CDR3: TGCGCCAGCAGCTTGGACGGTCTGAACACTGAAGCTTTCTTT. This translates into CASSLDGLNTEAFF.

The chain couples TRBV7-9 to TRBJ1-4, with D possibly being TRBD1 (5 bases). The V end was cut by 5 bases, the J end by 5 bases, with 15 bases between. The germline gives CDR1 SEHNR, CDR2 FQNEAQ (reference sequence). CDR3 size: 15 residues. CDR3 in amino acids: CASSPREQRNEKLFF. The CDR3 nucleotides are TGTGCCAGCAGCCCCAGGGAACAGAGGAATGAAAAACTGTTTTTT.

This chain joins TRBV6-1 and TRBJ1-1, with D perhaps TRBD1 (6 bases). V gave up 10 bases and J gave up 8 bases, with 11 bases separating them. Germline loops: CDR1 MNHNS, CDR2 SASEGT. The CDR3 totals 10 residues. DNA of the CDR3: TGTGCCACCAAGGACAGAGAAGCTTTCTTT. Its protein is CATKDREAFF.

This clone counts as medium-sized. The chain carries TRBV5-1 and TRBJ2-2, with D maybe TRBD1 (5 bases). The V gene's germline CDR1 is SGHRS and CDR2 YFSETQ. This CDR3 is 13 amino acids long. V lost 0 bases and J 6 bases, leaving 6 bases between the germline ends. The CDR3 nucleotides are TGCGCCAGCAGCTTGGCCAGGGCCGGGGAGCTGTTTTTT. This gives the protein CASSLARAGELFF.

This clone was found once. V gene TRBV7-3 combines with J gene TRBJ2-1; D is possibly TRBD2 (6 bases). Per the germline V gene, CDR1 is SGHTA and CDR2 is FQGTGA. The CDR3 consists of 14 residues. V dropped 2 bases and J dropped 10 bases, with 15 bases sitting between them. The CDR3 region has the DNA TGTGCCAGCAGCTTAGCATCGCGGGGCGGAGAGCAGTTCTTC. Translation gives CASSLASRGGEQFF.

The J gene is TRBJ1-2, the V gene TRBV19; D is unresolved. Trimming removed 6 bases from V and 7 bases from J, with 18 bases in between. This CDR3 is built from 14 residues. Looked up from germline, CDR1 is LNHDA and CDR2 is SQIVND (reference sequence). CDR3 sequence (DNA): TGTGCCAGTAGCCCCCCGGGCCGGCGGGGTGGCTACACCTTC. It codes for CASSPPGRRGGYTF. Looking up the rest from reference TRBV19 and TRBJ1-2 gives the full variable domain: DGGITQSPKYLFRKEGQNVTLSCEQNLNHDAMYWYRQDPGQGLRLIYYSQIVNDFQKGDIAEGYSVSREKKESFPLTVTSAQKNPTAFYLCASSPPGRRGGYTFGSGTRLTVV.

The chain carries TRBV15 and TRBJ1-1; no clear D. CDR1 LNHNV and CDR2 YYDKDF come from the germline V gene (reference sequence). CDR3 length equals 12 residues. V lost 2 bases to trimming and J lost 3 bases, with 4 bases between them. The CDR3 loop is CATSRQDTEAFF. The CDR3 nucleotides read TGTGCCACCAGCAGACAAGACACTGAAGCTTTCTTT.

The V and J genes are TRBV6-4 and TRBJ1-2; 8 nucleotides agree with TRBD1. The CDR3 length is 15 residues. The germline CDR1 and CDR2 sequences are MRHNA and SNTAGT. The trim removed 6 bases at V and 0 bases at J, leaving 6 bases unmatched. The CDR3 sequence: CASSPRQGTNYGYTF. The DNA for the CDR3 is TGTGCCAGCAGCCCCAGACAGGGGACTAACTATGGCTACACCTTC.

This clone was observed a single time. The rearrangement uses TRBV6-1 and TRBJ1-1; D gene ambiguous. From germline, CDR1 is MNHNS and CDR2 SASEGT. The CDR3 extends over 13 amino acids. The V gene lost 0 bases and the J gene lost 5 bases, with 7 bases spanning the gap. The CDR3 DNA follows: TGTGCCAGCAGTGAAGCAGGAGGAACTGAAGCTTTCTTT. Translating it yields CASSEAGGTEAFF.